These T cell receptor beta chains were read from a single sample in a study of T cell changes during pregnancy in multiple sclerosis. Clones were sequenced by immunoSEQ multiplex PCR, and TCRdb holds only the in-frame ones, with some missing. The sample includes approximately 73,000 clones, roughly 92% of them seen just once. The sample in question was CD4+ T cells from peripheral blood mononuclear cells, obtained before pregnancy. These receptors all stem from a female donor with multiple sclerosis, enrolled in a pregnancy study. Both conserved end residues are part of each CDR3. A D gene is named only where the DNA matches it firmly. Where a row states a size, it is once, few, many or the class of an expanded clone; other rows omit it.

>TRBV2|TRBJ2-6|TRBD1|-
CASSPGTGLQWGANVLTF
TGTGCCAGCAGCCCCGGGACAGGCCTGCAATGGGGGGCCAACGTCCTGACTTTC
>TRBV5-1|TRBJ1-4|TRBD1|-
CASSLGVNRGQEKLFF
TGCGCCAGCAGCTTGGGAGTGAACAGGGGGCAAGAAAAACTGTTTTTT
>TRBV10-3|TRBJ1-6|-|-
CAISDRRAPLHF
TGTGCCATCAGTGATAGGAGGGCACCCCTCCACTTT
>TRBV5-1|TRBJ2-1|-|-
CASSLIEGFNEQFF
TGCGCCAGCAGCTTGATCGAGGGATTCAATGAGCAGTTCTTC
>TRBV6-1|TRBJ1-2|TRBD1|-
CASRTQGAVDGYTF
TGTGCCAGCAGAACACAGGGGGCGGTTGATGGCTACACCTTC
>TRBV27|TRBJ2-5|-|-
CASSLWRGQGIGGQYF
TGTGCCAGCAGTTTATGGCGTGGGCAGGGGATCGGTGGCCAGTACTTC
>TRBV7-9|TRBJ2-6|-|-
CASSLSWANVLTF
TGTGCCAGCAGCTTGAGCTGGGCCAACGTCCTGACTTTC
>TRBV28|TRBJ2-7|TRBD2|-
CASSPGGGHEQYF
TGTGCCAGCAGTCCGGGGGGAGGCCACGAGCAGTACTTC
>TRBV14|TRBJ2-7|-|-
CASSQDIRAEQYF
TGTGCCAGCAGCCAAGATATCCGCGCCGAGCAGTACTTC
>TRBV6-1|TRBJ2-7|TRBD2|-
CASSRGGEVRGQYF
TGTGCCAGCAGCCGCGGGGGGGAGGTACGAGGGCAGTACTTC
>TRBV5-6|TRBJ1-1|TRBD1|-
CASSWTGGHGNTEAFF
TGTGCCAGCAGCTGGACAGGGGGGCATGGGAACACTGAAGCTTTCTTT
>TRBV6-1|TRBJ2-3|TRBD1|-
CASSEALGQGFSSTDTQYF
TGTGCCAGCAGTGAAGCGCTGGGACAGGGCTTTTCTAGCACAGATACGCAGTATTTT
>TRBV30|TRBJ1-5|-|once
CAWRESNQPQHF
TGTGCCTGGAGGGAGAGCAATCAGCCCCAGCATTTT
>TRBV27|TRBJ1-3|-|-
CASSSFTPAGNTIYF
TGTGCCAGCAGTTCATTTACTCCCGCTGGAAACACCATATATTTT
>TRBV5-8|TRBJ2-5|TRBD1|-
CASRLQGAGETQYF
TGTGCCAGCAGACTTCAGGGGGCCGGGGAGACCCAGTACTTC
>TRBV11-2|TRBJ2-1|-|once
CASSSYRERRGEQFF
TGTGCCAGCAGCTCATACCGGGAGAGGAGGGGTGAGCAGTTCTTC
>TRBV19|TRBJ1-2|-|-
CASLPWGGTVIPYGYTF
TGTGCCAGCCTACCCTGGGGGGGGACCGTAATTCCCTATGGCTACACCTTC
>TRBV5-1|TRBJ2-3|-|-
CASSPQRGSTDTQYF
TGCGCCAGCAGCCCCCAACGGGGGAGCACAGATACGCAGTATTTT
>TRBV6-1|TRBJ2-6|-|-
CASNLGLGGANVLTF
TGTGCCAGCAACCTGGGCCTCGGTGGGGCCAACGTCCTGACTTTC
>TRBV7-9|TRBJ1-1|TRBD1|once
CASSLVGTGNTEAFF
TGTGCCAGCAGCTTAGTTGGGACAGGGAACACTGAAGCTTTCTTT
>TRBV27|TRBJ1-2|TRBD1|-
CASSLQGANYGYTF
TGTGCCAGCAGTCTCCAGGGGGCTAACTATGGCTACACCTTC
>TRBV2|TRBJ1-1|-|-
CASSEPVQQAFF
TGTGCCAGCAGTGAGCCTGTTCAACAGGCTTTCTTT
>TRBV30|TRBJ2-7|-|-
CAWSARGPARFVQYF
TGTGCCTGGAGTGCCCGAGGTCCCGCGAGATTTGTGCAGTACTTC
>TRBV19|TRBJ2-3|-|-
CASSIDSGATDTQYF
TGTGCCAGTAGTATAGATTCTGGGGCCACAGATACGCAGTATTTT
>TRBV7-8|TRBJ1-6|-|-
CASSLGQGRGFYNSPLHF
TGTGCCAGCAGCTTAGGCCAGGGGAGGGGGTTCTATAATTCACCCCTCCACTTT
>TRBV6-5|TRBJ1-2|TRBD1|-
CASSRGDGYTF
TGTGCCAGCAGCAGGGGGGACGGCTACACCTTC
>TRBV28|TRBJ1-2|-|-
CASSGYPYGYTF
TGTGCCAGCAGCGGGTATCCCTATGGCTACACCTTC
>TRBV11-2|TRBJ2-7|TRBD1|-
CASSFSDRGLYEQYF
TGTGCCAGCAGCTTTTCGGACAGGGGGCTATACGAGCAGTACTTC
>TRBV5-1|TRBJ1-1|TRBD1|-
CASSLDQGARSAFF
TGCGCCAGCAGCTTGGATCAGGGGGCGAGGTCAGCTTTCTTT
>TRBV2|TRBJ2-5|TRBD2|-
CASSEGSGRPGETQYF
TGTGCCAGCAGTGAGGGTAGCGGGAGGCCAGGAGAGACCCAGTACTTC
>TRBV30|TRBJ2-2|-|-
CAWSEWAGRTGELFF
TGTGCCTGGAGTGAGTGGGCAGGGCGCACCGGGGAGCTGTTTTTT
>TRBV2|TRBJ1-2|TRBD1|-
CASHFDRAIYGYTF
TGTGCCAGCCATTTTGACAGGGCGATCTATGGCTACACCTTC
>TRBV11-2|TRBJ2-2|-|-
CASSLGGPTGELFF
TGTGCCAGCAGCTTGGGGGGACCCACCGGGGAGCTGTTTTTT
>TRBV19|TRBJ2-7|-|-
CASSIVNRDYEQYF
TGTGCCAGTAGTATAGTAAACAGGGACTACGAGCAGTACTTC
>TRBV28|TRBJ1-1|-|-
CASSLGGLMNTEAFF
TGTGCCAGCAGTTTAGGGGGACTTATGAACACTGAAGCTTTCTTT
>TRBV28|TRBJ2-6|TRBD2|-
CASSNAGGRVSGANVLTF
TGTGCCAGCAGTAACGCGGGCGGGAGAGTCTCTGGGGCCAACGTCCTGACTTTC
>TRBV15|TRBJ1-3|TRBD1|once
CATSRDRGSGNTIYF
TGTGCCACCAGCCGAGACAGGGGCTCTGGAAACACCATATATTTT
>TRBV29-1|TRBJ2-1|TRBD2|-
CSVAASGTYNEQFF
TGCAGCGTGGCAGCTAGCGGGACCTACAATGAGCAGTTCTTC
>TRBV6-1|TRBJ2-5|-|-
CASSAGAKETQYF
TGTGCCAGCAGTGCCGGAGCTAAAGAGACCCAGTACTTC
>TRBV7-2|TRBJ1-6|-|-
CASSRDRLINSPLHF
TGTGCCAGCAGCCGCGACAGGTTAATTAATTCACCCCTCCACTTT
>TRBV4-2|TRBJ1-2|-|-
CASSQTGNYGYTF
TGTGCCAGCAGCCAAACAGGGAACTATGGCTACACCTTC
>TRBV28|TRBJ2-7|TRBD1|-
CASSLGQPYEQYF
TGTGCCAGCAGTTTGGGACAGCCCTACGAGCAGTACTTC
>TRBV6-5|TRBJ2-2|-|-
CASSWEAANTGELFF
TGTGCCAGCAGTTGGGAGGCAGCGAACACCGGGGAGCTGTTTTTT
>TRBV5-1|TRBJ1-1|TRBD1|-
CASSLDRASMITMNTEAFF
TGCGCCAGCAGTCTCGACAGGGCCTCAATGATAACCATGAACACTGAAGCTTTCTTT
>TRBV5-4|TRBJ1-1|-|-
CASSPRQAVHTEAFF
TGTGCCAGCAGCCCAAGACAGGCCGTTCACACTGAAGCTTTCTTT
>TRBV28|TRBJ1-2|-|-
CASSLSRRAHGYTF
TGTGCCAGCAGTTTATCCCGCAGGGCCCATGGCTACACCTTC
>TRBV7-2|TRBJ2-3|-|-
CASSPRTGAPDTQYF
TGTGCCAGCAGCCCTCGGACGGGAGCCCCAGATACGCAGTATTTT
>TRBV30|TRBJ2-1|-|once
CAWTAGPRNEQFF
TGTGCCTGGACGGCGGGGCCTAGGAATGAGCAGTTCTTC
>TRBV6-5|TRBJ2-6|-|-
CASSYSGGAGANVLTF
TGTGCCAGCAGTTACTCCGGGGGAGCGGGGGCCAACGTCCTGACTTTC
>TRBV4-1|TRBJ1-2|-|-
CASSRTILQGRDGYTF
TGCGCCAGCAGCCGCACCATATTACAGGGAAGGGATGGCTACACCTTC
>TRBV27|TRBJ2-3|-|once
CASSSFLDTQYF
TGTGCCAGCAGTTCCTTCTTGGATACGCAGTATTTT